This is a list of T cell receptor beta chains from one sample in a study of beta chain features in type 1 diabetes. The table came from immunoSEQ multiplex PCR; TCRdb's copy has only in-frame clones and leaves some out. The sample shows about 150,000 clones, under 9.5% of them seen only once. The sample consisted of central memory CD4+ T cells from blood. These TCRs come from a man aged 18 to 29 with type 1 diabetes. CDR3s include the opening cysteine and the closing phenylalanine or tryptophan. Each record gives: J gene, clone size, D gene, V gene, CDR3 DNA, CDR3 protein. A D gene is named only where the DNA matches it firmly. Clone sizes are given selectively: once, few, many, or a class where the clone is expanded.

TRBJ2-5 . TRBD2 TRBV7-2 TGTGCCAGCAGAGGTAGCGGGGGATACCCCCAGTACTTC CASRGSGGYPQYF
TRBJ1-4 . . TRBV4-1 TGCGCCAGCAGCCCCCGGCACAGTATCGCGGCGGGCCATGAAAAACTGTTTTTT CASSPRHSIAAGHEKLFF
TRBJ2-7 . . TRBV4-1 TGCGCCAGCAGCCTAACAGGGATGATGGACGAGCAGTACTTC CASSLTGMMDEQYF
TRBJ1-2 . TRBD1 TRBV9 TGTGCCAGCAGCGTAAGCCCCACAGGGGGCGACGGCTACACCTTC CASSVSPTGGDGYTF
TRBJ1-2 . . TRBV6-4 TGTGCCAGCAGCTTACAGGGCTCCGAAAACTATGGCTACACCTTC CASSLQGSENYGYTF
TRBJ1-1 . . TRBV2 TGTGCCAGCAGAATAGACAGGACGGGTGGGACTGAAGCTTTCTTT CASRIDRTGGTEAFF
TRBJ2-7 few TRBD2 TRBV4-3 TGCGCCAGCAGCCAAGCACTAGCGGACTACTACGAGCAGTACTTC CASSQALADYYEQYF
TRBJ1-1 few . TRBV30 TGTGCCTGGAGTGGACGGCCGGGACTCTACACTGAAGCTTTCTTT CAWSGRPGLYTEAFF
TRBJ1-2 . TRBD1 TRBV19 TGTGCCACGATTCGAGACCAGGGGGTGGTATCTGGCTACACCTTC CATIRDQGVVSGYTF
TRBJ1-1 few TRBD1 TRBV25-1 TGTGCCAGCAGTGATCACAGGGGGAACACTGAAGCTTTCTTT CASSDHRGNTEAFF